The T cell receptor beta chain described here comes from a study of vaccination and CD4 T cells after COVID-19. Germline values: CDR1 LNHDA, CDR2 SQIVND (reference sequence). Trimming took 1 base from V and 5 from J, leaving 18 bases between them. The CDR3 totals 16 residues. By frequency in the sample, this clonotype is large. The target antigen is unknown. Sequence data for DNA of cultured CD4+ T cells were generated by the Oncomine TCR Beta short-read assay. TCRdb passed the PCR reads through MiXCR, listing each CDR3 protein once. The sample yields about 7,800 distinct CDR3 sequences, about 54% seen once. Treatment described: roughly nine-day PBMC culture with coronavirus spike peptide pools or control peptides (ViraFEST assay).

The specimen was CD4+ T cells from blood, cultured in vitro. The V gene is TRBV19, the J gene TRBJ2-7; possibly TRBD1 or TRBD2 for D (5 bases each). This receptor was obtained from a human donor who had recovered from COVID-19. The CDR3, as DNA: TGTGCCAGTAGTATAGGGGGGTGGGAGTCCCTCGACGAGCAGTACTTC. As protein: CASSIGGWESLDEQYF.